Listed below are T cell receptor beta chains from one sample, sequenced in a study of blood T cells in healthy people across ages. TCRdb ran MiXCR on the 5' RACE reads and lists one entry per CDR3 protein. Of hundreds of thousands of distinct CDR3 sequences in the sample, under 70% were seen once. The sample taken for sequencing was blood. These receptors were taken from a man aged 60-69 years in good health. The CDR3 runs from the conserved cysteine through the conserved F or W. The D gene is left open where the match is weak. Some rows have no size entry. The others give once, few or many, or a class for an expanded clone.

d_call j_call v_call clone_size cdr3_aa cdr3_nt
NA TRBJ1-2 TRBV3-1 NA CASSQVLGSGYTF TGTGCCAGCAGCCAAGTCTTGGGGTCTGGCTACACCTTC
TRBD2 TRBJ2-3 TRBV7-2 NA CASSMMTSGGLDTQYF TGTGCCAGCAGCATGATGACTAGCGGGGGTTTAGATACGCAGTATTTT
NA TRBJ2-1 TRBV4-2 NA CASSPALVGLREEQFF TGTGCCAGCAGCCCAGCTCTGGTGGGCCTGAGGGAAGAGCAGTTCTTC
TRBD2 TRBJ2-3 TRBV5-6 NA CASSLSSGRVESDTQYF TGTGCCAGCAGCTTGTCAAGCGGGAGGGTTGAATCAGATACGCAGTATTTT
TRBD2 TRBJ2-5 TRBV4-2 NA CASSQAMGPSGGFQETQYF TGTGCCAGCAGCCAAGCGATGGGCCCTAGCGGGGGTTTTCAAGAGACCCAGTACTTC
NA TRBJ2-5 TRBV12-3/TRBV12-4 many CASSSAPETQYF TGTGCCAGCAGCTCCGCTCCAGAGACCCAGTACTTC
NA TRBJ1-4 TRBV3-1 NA CASSQGTEEKLFF TGTGCCAGCAGCCAGGGGACCGAGGAAAAACTGTTTTTT
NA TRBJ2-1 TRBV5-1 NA CASTRTTPGHEQFF TGCGCCAGCACTCGGACTACCCCCGGGCATGAGCAGTTCTTC
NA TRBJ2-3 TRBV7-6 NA CASSLERPTDTQYF TGTGCCAGCAGCTTAGAGCGGCCCACAGATACGCAGTATTTT
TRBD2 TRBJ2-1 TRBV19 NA CASSIRERGLDEQFF TGTGCCAGTAGTATTAGGGAGCGGGGTTTGGATGAGCAGTTCTTC
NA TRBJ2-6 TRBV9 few CASTQTGNSGANVLTF TGTGCCAGTACTCAGACGGGGAACTCTGGGGCCAACGTCCTGACTTTC
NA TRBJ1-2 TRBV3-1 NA CASRPADQNYGYTF TGTGCCAGCAGGCCCGCGGATCAGAACTATGGCTACACCTTC
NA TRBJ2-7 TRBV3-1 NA CASSQDPSYEQYF TGTGCCAGCAGCCAAGACCCCTCCTACGAGCAGTACTTC
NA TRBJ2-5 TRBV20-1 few CSARRDLNQETQYF TGCAGTGCTAGGCGGGACTTGAACCAAGAGACCCAGTACTTC
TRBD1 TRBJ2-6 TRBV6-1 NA CASSEHRQGPGANVLTF TGTGCCAGCAGTGAACACCGACAGGGTCCTGGGGCCAACGTCCTGACTTTC
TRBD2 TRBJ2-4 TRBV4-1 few CASSQGLAGGYLAKNIQYF TGCGCCAGCAGCCAAGGACTAGCGGGGGGGTACCTAGCCAAAAACATTCAGTACTTC
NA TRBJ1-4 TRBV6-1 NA CASSEGHSRNEKLFF TGTGCCAGCAGTGAAGGTCATTCGAGAAATGAAAAACTGTTTTTT